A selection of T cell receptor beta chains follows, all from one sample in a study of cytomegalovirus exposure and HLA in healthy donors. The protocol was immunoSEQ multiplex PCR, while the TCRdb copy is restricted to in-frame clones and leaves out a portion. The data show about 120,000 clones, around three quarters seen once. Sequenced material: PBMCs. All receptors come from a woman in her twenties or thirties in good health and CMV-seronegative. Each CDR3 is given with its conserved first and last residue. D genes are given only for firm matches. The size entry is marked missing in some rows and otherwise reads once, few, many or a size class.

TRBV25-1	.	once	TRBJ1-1	TGTGCCAGCAGACCCCGCGGGGGGCAGGCTGAAGCTTTCTTT	CASRPRGGQAEAFF
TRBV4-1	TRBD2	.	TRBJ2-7	TGCGCCAGCAGCACTTGGGGGGGAATCTACGAGCAGTACTTC	CASSTWGGIYEQYF
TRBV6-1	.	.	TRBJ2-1	TGTGCCAGCACAGAGTTGACAGGTCTCTACAATGAGCAGTTCTTC	CASTELTGLYNEQFF
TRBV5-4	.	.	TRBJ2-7	TGTGCCAGCAGCGGGTCGGGCGAGCAGTACTTC	CASSGSGEQYF
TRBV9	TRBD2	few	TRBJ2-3	TGTGCCAGCAGCGTGACTAGCGGGGGCACAGATACGCAGTATTTT	CASSVTSGGTDTQYF
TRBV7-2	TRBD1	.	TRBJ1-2	TGTGCCACGACACAGGGGGCTATTAGTTATGGCTACACCTTC	CATTQGAISYGYTF
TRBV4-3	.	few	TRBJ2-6	TGCGCCAGCAGTCACGACAGGTATGCAGCCAACGTCCTGACTTTC	CASSHDRYAANVLTF
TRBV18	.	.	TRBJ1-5	TGTGCCAGCTCAGCGACAGTGGTACAGCCCCAGCATTTT	CASSATVVQPQHF
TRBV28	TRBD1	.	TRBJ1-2	TGTGCCAGCAGTTTACCCCTTTCGGGACAGGGGTTCTATGGCTACACCTTC	CASSLPLSGQGFYGYTF
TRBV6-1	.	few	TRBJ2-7	TGTGCCAGCAGTGAATATCCGGCGGCGGGTACCGAGCAGTACTTC	CASSEYPAAGTEQYF
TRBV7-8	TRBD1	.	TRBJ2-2	TGTGCCAGCAGCTTAGTTAGGACAGGGGGTACCGGGGAGCTGTTTTTT	CASSLVRTGGTGELFF
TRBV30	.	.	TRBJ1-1	TGTGCCTGGAGTGAGGAGACTGAAGCTTTCTTT	CAWSEETEAFF
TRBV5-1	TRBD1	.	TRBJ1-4	TGCGCCAGCAGCACACAGGGGGCGGATGAAAAACTGTTTTTT	CASSTQGADEKLFF
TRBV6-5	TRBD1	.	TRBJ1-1	TGTGCCAGCAGTTTCGACAGGGCGGGAACTGAAGCTTTCTTT	CASSFDRAGTEAFF
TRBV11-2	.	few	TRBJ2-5	TGTGCCAGCAGCTCCTTGAGGGGGAGGGGGCAAGAGACCCAGTACTTC	CASSSLRGRGQETQYF
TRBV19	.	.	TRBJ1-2	TGTGCCACTCGGCCAGGGGACTATGGCTACACCTTC	CATRPGDYGYTF
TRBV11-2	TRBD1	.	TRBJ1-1	TGTGCCAGCAGACCCACAGGGGACAGGGGGCGAGGCACTGAAGCTTTCTTT	CASRPTGDRGRGTEAFF
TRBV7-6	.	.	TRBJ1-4	TGTGCCAGCAGCACAGTAGCTAATGAAAAACTGTTTTTT	CASSTVANEKLFF
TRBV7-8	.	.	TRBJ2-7	TGTGCCAGCAGCTCACAGGGCTACGAGCAGTACTTC	CASSSQGYEQYF
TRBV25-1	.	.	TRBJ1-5	TGTGCCAGCAGTGCTGGGCTTGCTCAGCCCCAGCATTTT	CASSAGLAQPQHF
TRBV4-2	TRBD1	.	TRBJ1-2	TGTGCCAGCAGCCAAGCAGTCGGGACAGGGGGGTATGGCTACACCTTC	CASSQAVGTGGYGYTF
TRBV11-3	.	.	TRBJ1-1	TGTGCCAGCAGCTCGTCCCCAACAGGCGATCGTACTGAAGCTTTCTTT	CASSSSPTGDRTEAFF
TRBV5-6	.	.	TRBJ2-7	TGTGCCAGCAGCTCACTTGATTACGAGCAGTACTTC	CASSSLDYEQYF
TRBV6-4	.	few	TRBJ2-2	TGTGCCAGCAGTCTAATCGCTAGCACGAACACCGGGGAGCTGTTTTTT	CASSLIASTNTGELFF
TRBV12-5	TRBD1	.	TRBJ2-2	TGTGCTAGTGGTTCGGCCGCGGGACAGGGGACGGGGGAGCTGTTTTTT	CASGSAAGQGTGELFF
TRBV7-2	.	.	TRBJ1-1	TGTGCCAGCAGCTTAGGGTTGAGGATGCAGACTGAAGCTTTCTTT	CASSLGLRMQTEAFF
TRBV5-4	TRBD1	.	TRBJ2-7	TGTGCCAGCAGCGCAGATGCCGGGACAGGGGTCTCCTACGAGCAGTACTTC	CASSADAGTGVSYEQYF
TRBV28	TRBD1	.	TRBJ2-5	TGTGCCAGCACTACCCGGGACAGCTACCAACGGACCCAGTACTTC	CASTTRDSYQRTQYF
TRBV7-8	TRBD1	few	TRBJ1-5	TGTGCCAGCAGCGACTGGACAGGGTTACAATTGACCCAGCATTTT	CASSDWTGLQLTQHF
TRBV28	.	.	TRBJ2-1	TGTGCCAGCAGTTTATTCGGGGTAAATGAGCAGTTCTTC	CASSLFGVNEQFF
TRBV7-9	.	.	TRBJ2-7	TGTGCCAGCAGCGATGACAGAGCCTTCTACGAGCAGTACTTC	CASSDDRAFYEQYF
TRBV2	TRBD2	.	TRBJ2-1	TGTGCCAGCAGGGTACGAAGACTAGCGGAGTACAATGAGCAGTTCTTC	CASRVRRLAEYNEQFF
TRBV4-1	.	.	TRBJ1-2	TGCGCCAGCAGCCAAGATCCGATCGCTAGCTATGGCTACACCTTC	CASSQDPIASYGYTF
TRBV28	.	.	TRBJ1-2	TGTGCCAGCAGTTTTGGGTCTCACGGGTCAAACACCTTC	CASSFGSHGSNTF
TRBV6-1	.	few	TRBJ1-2	TGTGCCAGCAGTAAATCCCCGATGAGTTCCCATGGCTACACCTTC	CASSKSPMSSHGYTF
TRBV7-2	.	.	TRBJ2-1	TGTGCCAGCAGCTTAGTGATAGGATGGACAGGGAGGGCGAATGAGCAGTTCTTC	CASSLVIGWTGRANEQFF
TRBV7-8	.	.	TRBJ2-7	TGTGCCAGCAGCTTAGAACAGCCCGGGGTAGGGCAGTACTTC	CASSLEQPGVGQYF
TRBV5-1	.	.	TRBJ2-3	TGCGCCAGCAGCACCTACACAGAAGATACGCAGTATTTT	CASSTYTEDTQYF
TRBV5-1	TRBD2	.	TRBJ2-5	TGCGCCAGCAGCCGTGGACTAGCGTGGCAAGAGACCCAGTACTTC	CASSRGLAWQETQYF
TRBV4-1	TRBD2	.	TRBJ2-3	TGCGCCAGCAGCCAAGAAAAGTTCCGGGCGGGAGTTACGCAGTATTTT	CASSQEKFRAGVTQYF
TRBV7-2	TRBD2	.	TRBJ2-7	TGTGCCAGCAGCGTAGGGACTAGCGGGAGGGCCTACGAGCAGTACTTC	CASSVGTSGRAYEQYF
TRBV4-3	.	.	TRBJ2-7	TGCGCCAGCAGCCAAGAGGTTAGCTATATCTACGAGCAGTACTTC	CASSQEVSYIYEQYF
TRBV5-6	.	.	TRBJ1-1	TGTGCCAGCAGCAGTATACAGGTTTCCCTGAACACTGAAGCTTTCTTT	CASSSIQVSLNTEAFF
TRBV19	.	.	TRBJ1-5	TGTGCCAGTAGTATTCGAGACAACAATCAGCCCCAGCATTTT	CASSIRDNNQPQHF
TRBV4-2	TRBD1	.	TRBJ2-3	TGTGCCAGCAGCCAAGATCGGGGACAGGGTGTCGATACGCAGTATTTT	CASSQDRGQGVDTQYF
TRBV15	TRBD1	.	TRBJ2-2	TGTGCCACCAGCAGAGCCAAGACAGGGCTCTCTGGGGAGCTGTTTTTT	CATSRAKTGLSGELFF
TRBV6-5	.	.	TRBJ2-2	TGTGCCAGCAGTCCTAACACCGGGGAGCTGTTTTTT	CASSPNTGELFF
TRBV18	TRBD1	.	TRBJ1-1	TGTGCCAGCTCACCGGGGACAGGGGAAGCTTTCTTT	CASSPGTGEAFF
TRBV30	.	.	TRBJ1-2	TGTGCCTGGAGTGTCGACCGACTAAACTATGGCTACACCTTC	CAWSVDRLNYGYTF
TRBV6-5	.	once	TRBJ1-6	TGTGCCAGCAGTTACAGGTTCGGACAGACGAATTCACCCCTCCACTTT	CASSYRFGQTNSPLHF
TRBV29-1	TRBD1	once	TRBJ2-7	TGCAGCGTCCCGGGACAGGGCAGCCCCTACGAGCAGTACTTC	CSVPGQGSPYEQYF
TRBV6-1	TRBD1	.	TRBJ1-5	TGTGCCAGCAGTGAACGGCAGGGGGGTCAGCCCCAGCATTTT	CASSERQGGQPQHF
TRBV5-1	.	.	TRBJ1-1	TGCGCCAGCAGCGGAATACAGGGAACTGAAGCTTTCTTT	CASSGIQGTEAFF